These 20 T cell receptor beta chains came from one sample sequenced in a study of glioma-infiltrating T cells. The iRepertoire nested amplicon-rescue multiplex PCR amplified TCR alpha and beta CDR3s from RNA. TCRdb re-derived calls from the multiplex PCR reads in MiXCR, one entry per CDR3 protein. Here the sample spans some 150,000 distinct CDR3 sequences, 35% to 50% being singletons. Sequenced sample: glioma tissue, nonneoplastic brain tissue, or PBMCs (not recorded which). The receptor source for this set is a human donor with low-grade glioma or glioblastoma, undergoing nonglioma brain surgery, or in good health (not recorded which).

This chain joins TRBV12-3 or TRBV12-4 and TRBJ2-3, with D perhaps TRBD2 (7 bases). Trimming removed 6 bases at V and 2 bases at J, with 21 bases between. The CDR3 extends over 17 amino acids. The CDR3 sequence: CASSSPSGGRNTDTQYF. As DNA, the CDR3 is TGTGCCAGCAGCTCCCCTTCCGGGGGGCGAAACACAGATACGCAGTATTTT.

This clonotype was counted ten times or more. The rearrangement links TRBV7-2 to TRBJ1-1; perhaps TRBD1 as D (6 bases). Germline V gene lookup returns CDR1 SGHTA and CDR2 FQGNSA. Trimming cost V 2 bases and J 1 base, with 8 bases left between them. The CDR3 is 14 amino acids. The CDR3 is CASSLRQANTEAFF. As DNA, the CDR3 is TGTGCCAGCAGCTTAAGACAGGCGAACACTGAAGCTTTCTTT. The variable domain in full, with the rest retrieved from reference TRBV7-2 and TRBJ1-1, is GAGVSQSPSNKVTEKGKDVELRCDPISGHTALYWYRQSLGQGLEFLIYFQGNSAPDKSGLPSDRFSAERTGGSVSTLTIQRTQQEDSAVYLCASSLRQANTEAFFGQGTRLTVV.

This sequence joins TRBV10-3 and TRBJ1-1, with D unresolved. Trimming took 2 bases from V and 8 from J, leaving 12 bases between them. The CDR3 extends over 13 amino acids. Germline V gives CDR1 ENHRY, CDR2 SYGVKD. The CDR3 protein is CAISEGPLAEAFF. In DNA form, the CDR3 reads TGTGCCATCAGTGAGGGCCCTCTTGCCGAAGCTTTCTTT.

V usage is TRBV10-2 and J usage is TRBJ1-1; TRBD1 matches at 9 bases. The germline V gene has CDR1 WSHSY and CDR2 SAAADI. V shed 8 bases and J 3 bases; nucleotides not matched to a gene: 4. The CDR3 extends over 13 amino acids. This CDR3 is CASVRDRDTEAFF. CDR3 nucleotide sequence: TGCGCCAGCGTCCGGGACAGGGACACTGAAGCTTTCTTT.

This CDR3 is CASSFDGQPQHF. The CDR3 DNA reads as TGTGCCAGCAGCTTTGACGGGCAGCCCCAGCATTTT. The chain carries TRBV7-2 and TRBJ1-5; D call uncertain. The CDR3 length is 12 residues. Looked up from germline, CDR1 is SGHTA and CDR2 is FQGNSA. Trimming shortened V by 3 bases and J by 7 bases, and 7 bases separated the two germline ends.

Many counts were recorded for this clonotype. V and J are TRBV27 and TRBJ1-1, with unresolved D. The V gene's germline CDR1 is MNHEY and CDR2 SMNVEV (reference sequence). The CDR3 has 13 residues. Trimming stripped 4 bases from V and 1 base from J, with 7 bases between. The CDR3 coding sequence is TGTGCCAGCAGTTGGTACAAGAACACTGAAGCTTTCTTT. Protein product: CASSWYKNTEAFF.

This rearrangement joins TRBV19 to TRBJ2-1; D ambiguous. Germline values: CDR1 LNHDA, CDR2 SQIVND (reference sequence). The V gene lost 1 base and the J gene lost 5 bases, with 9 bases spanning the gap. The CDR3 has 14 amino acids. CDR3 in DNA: TGTGCCAGTAGTATAGGGGTTGCGAACAATGAGCAGTTCTTC. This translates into CASSIGVANNEQFF.

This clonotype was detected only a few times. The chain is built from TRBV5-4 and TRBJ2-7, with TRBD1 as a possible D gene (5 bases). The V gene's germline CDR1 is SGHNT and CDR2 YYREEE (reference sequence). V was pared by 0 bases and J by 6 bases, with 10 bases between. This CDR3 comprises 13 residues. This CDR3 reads CASSLVQGSEQYF. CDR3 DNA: TGTGCCAGCAGCTTGGTGCAGGGATCCGAGCAGTACTTC.

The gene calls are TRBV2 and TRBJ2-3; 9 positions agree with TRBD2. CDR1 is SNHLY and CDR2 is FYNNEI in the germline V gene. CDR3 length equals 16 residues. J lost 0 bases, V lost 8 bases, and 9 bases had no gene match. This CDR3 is CASQKREASSTDTQYF. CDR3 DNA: TGTGCCAGCCAAAAGCGGGAGGCTTCGAGCACAGATACGCAGTATTTT.

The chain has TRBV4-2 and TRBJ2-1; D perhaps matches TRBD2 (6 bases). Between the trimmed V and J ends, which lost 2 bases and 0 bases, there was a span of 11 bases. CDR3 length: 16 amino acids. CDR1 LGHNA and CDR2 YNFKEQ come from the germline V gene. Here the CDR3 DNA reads TGTGCCAGCAGCCAAACATTGGGGGGCTCCTACAATGAGCAGTTCTTC. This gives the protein CASSQTLGGSYNEQFF.

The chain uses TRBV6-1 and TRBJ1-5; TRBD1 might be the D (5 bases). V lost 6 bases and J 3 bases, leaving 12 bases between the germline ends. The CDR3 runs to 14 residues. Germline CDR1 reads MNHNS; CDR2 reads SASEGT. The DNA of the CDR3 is TGTGCCAGCAGCCGGGACGGACTCAATCAGCCCCAGCATTTT. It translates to CASSRDGLNQPQHF.

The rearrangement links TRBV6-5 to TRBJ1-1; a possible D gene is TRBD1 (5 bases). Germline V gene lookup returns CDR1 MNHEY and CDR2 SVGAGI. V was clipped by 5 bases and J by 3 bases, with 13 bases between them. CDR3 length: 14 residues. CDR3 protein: CASSEVWGDTEAFF. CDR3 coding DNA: TGTGCCAGCAGTGAAGTTTGGGGCGACACTGAAGCTTTCTTT.

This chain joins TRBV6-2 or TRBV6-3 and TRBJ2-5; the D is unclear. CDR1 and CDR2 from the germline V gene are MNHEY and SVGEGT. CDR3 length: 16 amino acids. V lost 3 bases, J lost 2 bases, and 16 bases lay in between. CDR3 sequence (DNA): TGTGCCAGCAGTTATACCTGGGTACAGTTTCAAGAGACCCAGTACTTC. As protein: CASSYTWVQFQETQYF.

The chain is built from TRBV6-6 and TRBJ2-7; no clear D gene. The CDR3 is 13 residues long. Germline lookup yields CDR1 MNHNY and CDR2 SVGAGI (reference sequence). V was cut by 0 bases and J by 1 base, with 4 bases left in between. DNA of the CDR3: TGTGCCAGCAGTTACTCTCGGTCCTACGAGCAGTACTTC. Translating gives CASSYSRSYEQYF.

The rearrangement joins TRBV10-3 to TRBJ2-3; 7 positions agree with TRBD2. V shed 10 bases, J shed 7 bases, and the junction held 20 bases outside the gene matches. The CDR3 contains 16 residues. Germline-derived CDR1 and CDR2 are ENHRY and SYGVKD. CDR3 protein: CASRTSLAVGRNTQYF. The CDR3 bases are TGTGCCAGCAGAACCAGTCTAGCGGTGGGGCGAAATACGCAGTATTTT.

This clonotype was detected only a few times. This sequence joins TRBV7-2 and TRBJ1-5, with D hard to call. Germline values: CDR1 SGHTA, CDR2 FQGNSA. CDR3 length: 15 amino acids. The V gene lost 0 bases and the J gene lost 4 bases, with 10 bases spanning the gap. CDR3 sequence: CASSLASGLNQPQHF. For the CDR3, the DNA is TGTGCCAGCAGCTTAGCATCCGGTTTAAATCAGCCCCAGCATTTT.

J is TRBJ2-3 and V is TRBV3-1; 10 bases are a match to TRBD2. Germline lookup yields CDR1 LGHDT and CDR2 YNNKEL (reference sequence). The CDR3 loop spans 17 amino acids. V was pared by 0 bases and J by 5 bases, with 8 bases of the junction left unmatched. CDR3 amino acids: CASSQDLAGAAIDTQYF. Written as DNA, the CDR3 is TGTGCCAGCAGCCAAGATCTAGCGGGGGCCGCTATAGATACGCAGTATTTT.

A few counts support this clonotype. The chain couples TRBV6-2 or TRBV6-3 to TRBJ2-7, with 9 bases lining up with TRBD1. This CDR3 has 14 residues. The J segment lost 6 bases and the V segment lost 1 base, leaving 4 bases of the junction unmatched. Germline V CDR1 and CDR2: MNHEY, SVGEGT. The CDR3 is CASSYYGQGSEQYF. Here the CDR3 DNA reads TGTGCCAGCAGTTACTACGGACAGGGGAGCGAGCAGTACTTC.

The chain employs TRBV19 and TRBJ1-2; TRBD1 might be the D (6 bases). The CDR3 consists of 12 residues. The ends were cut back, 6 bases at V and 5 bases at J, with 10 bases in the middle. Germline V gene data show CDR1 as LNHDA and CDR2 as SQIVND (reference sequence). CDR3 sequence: CASSDRPYGYTF. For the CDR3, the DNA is TGTGCCAGTAGCGACAGGCCATATGGCTACACCTTC.

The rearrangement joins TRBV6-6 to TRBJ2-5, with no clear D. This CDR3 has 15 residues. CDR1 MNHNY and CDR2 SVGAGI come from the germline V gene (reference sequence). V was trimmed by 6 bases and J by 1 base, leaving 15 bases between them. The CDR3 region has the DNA TGTGCCAGCAGCCCTGGGTACGAGACCCAAGAGACCCAGTACTTC. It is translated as CASSPGYETQETQYF.